This TCR beta chain derives from a study of control samples from healthy donors and cancer patients. Looked up from germline, CDR1 is SGHDT and CDR2 is YYEEEE. After removal of 4 bases from V and 5 bases from J, the junction contained 11 bases not matched to a gene. This CDR3 has 17 amino acids. The method was immunoSEQ multiplex PCR; TCRdb's version includes in-frame clones alone and lacks a portion of them. The sample holds roughly 63,000 clones, 92% seen once. This receptor was taken from a man in his forties with colorectal cancer. The source material was PBMCs. The chain joins TRBV5-6 to TRBJ2-5; 13 bases align to TRBD2. The CDR3 DNA follows: TGTGCCAGCAGCCTCTTCGGACTAGCGGGGGAAGGCGAGACCCAGTACTTC. It translates to CASSLFGLAGEGETQYF.